A selection of T cell receptor beta chains follows, all from one sample in a study of T-cell reconstitution after alpha-beta-depleted transplantation in children. TCRdb used MiXCR to reprocess the PCR reads, holding one entry per CDR3 protein. The table includes about 540,000 distinct CDR3 sequences, around 16% detected once. The sample in question was PBMCs from the stem cell graft donor, obtained from the stem cell graft. These receptors were collected from a human donor who donated a stem cell graft to a child with acute lymphoblastic leukemia. Each CDR3 is given with its conserved first and last residue.

j_call: TRBJ1-1
v_call: TRBV7-9
cdr3_aa: CASSLAPTDEAFF

j_call: TRBJ1-2
v_call: TRBV29-1
cdr3_aa: CSVEDLPGYGYTF

j_call: TRBJ2-1
v_call: TRBV9
cdr3_aa: CASSVNNEQFF

j_call: TRBJ1-2
v_call: TRBV7-3
cdr3_aa: CASSSGSLHGYTF

j_call: TRBJ2-2
v_call: TRBV2
cdr3_aa: CASLGYGYTGELFF

j_call: TRBJ2-3
v_call: TRBV5-1
cdr3_aa: CASSVVITRESDTQYF

j_call: TRBJ2-1
v_call: TRBV12-3/TRBV12-4
cdr3_aa: CASRNSGRNNEQFF

j_call: TRBJ2-3
v_call: TRBV12-3/TRBV12-4
cdr3_aa: CASSRTSGSADTQYF

j_call: TRBJ1-2
v_call: TRBV2
cdr3_aa: CASKGSVTGYGYTF

j_call: TRBJ2-1
v_call: TRBV11-2
cdr3_aa: CASSGPGPRYNEQFF

j_call: TRBJ1-5
v_call: TRBV5-6
cdr3_aa: CASSLVGGEQHF

j_call: TRBJ2-7
v_call: TRBV27
cdr3_aa: CASRPHSSSYEQYF

j_call: TRBJ1-5
v_call: TRBV5-5
cdr3_aa: CASSLFVGDSYQPQHF

j_call: TRBJ1-3
v_call: TRBV12-3/TRBV12-4
cdr3_aa: CASRDPGQGTLISGNTIYF

j_call: TRBJ2-5
v_call: TRBV15
cdr3_aa: CATSRDSRGLGIAETQYF

j_call: TRBJ2-1
v_call: TRBV12-3/TRBV12-4
cdr3_aa: CASSLTRRDEQFF

j_call: TRBJ1-4
v_call: TRBV5-1
cdr3_aa: CASSAQEGLNEKLFF

j_call: TRBJ2-7
v_call: TRBV5-1
cdr3_aa: CASMRGPNVEQYF

j_call: TRBJ2-5
v_call: TRBV5-6
cdr3_aa: CASSLAFQETQYF